These 2 T cell receptor beta chains share one sample of origin, sequenced in a study of monozygotic twins with cystic fibrosis. This table comes from immunoSEQ multiplex PCR, and its TCRdb copy is limited to in-frame clones, with some not included. The sample lists approximately 17,000 clones, over 95% seen once, with 0.62% in the top ten. Sequencing was performed on blood. All receptors come from a girl aged 2 to 9 with cystic fibrosis.

The CDR3 protein is CASSDAGTALPYGYTF. The DNA of the CDR3 is TGTGCCAGCAGTGACGCCGGGACAGCCCTGCCCTATGGCTACACCTTC. The V call is TRBV25-1, the J call TRBJ1-2, with 7 bases aligning to TRBD1. V was clipped by 3 bases and J by 4 bases; unmatched bases: 11. CDR1 and CDR2 (germline): MGHDK, SYGVNS. The CDR3 totals 16 residues.

V gene TRBV10-2 combines with J gene TRBJ2-5; 9 bases are a match to TRBD1. There are 16 residues in the CDR3. Trimming cost V 4 bases and J 1 base; bases outside gene matches: 7. In germline, CDR1 is WSHSY, CDR2 SAAADI. This CDR3 reads CASSGGQGGIQETQYF. The DNA of the CDR3 is TGCGCCAGCAGTGGGGGACAGGGAGGTATCCAAGAGACCCAGTACTTC.